These 30 T cell receptor beta chains were sequenced from one sample in a study of T cell responses to AZD1222 COVID-19 vaccine. Here immunoSEQ multiplex PCR was the method, and the copy in TCRdb shows in-frame clones only, minus some. The data contain about 97,000 clones, less than 95% of them singletons. Sequencing used peripheral blood, obtained on day 0 of AZD1222 vaccination. The receptors here all came from an adult in good health.

Only one count was recorded for this clone. This same CDR3 is encoded by further DNA sequences in the sample. V gene TRBV27 combines with J gene TRBJ2-1; D is undetermined. The germline gives CDR1 MNHEY, CDR2 SMNVEV (reference sequence). The CDR3 totals 11 residues. The V end was cut by 6 bases, the J end by 3 bases, with 3 bases between. The CDR3 region has the DNA TGTGCCAGCAGGGACTACAATGAGCAGTTCTTC. It encodes CASRDYNEQFF.

V gene TRBV18 combines with J gene TRBJ2-3, with 7 bases matching TRBD2. The CDR3 is 15 residues long. The V segment lost 4 bases and the J segment 8 bases; nucleotides outside the gene matches: 12. Germline CDR1 is KGHSH and CDR2 is LQKENI. CDR3 region: CASSLRRGELVTQYF. The DNA of the CDR3 is TGTGCCAGCTCACTTAGACGGGGGGAGCTTGTTACGCAGTATTTT.

The CDR3 DNA follows: TGTGCCACCAGTGAGGGCCCCGGGACAGGGAACTATGGCTACACCTTC. It translates to CATSEGPGTGNYGYTF. The chain links TRBV24-1 to TRBJ1-2; TRBD1 matches 9 bases. The CDR3 spans 16 residues. With V trimmed by 4 bases and J by 2 bases, 7 bases remained unmatched. Germline lookup yields CDR1 KGHDR and CDR2 SFDVKD.

This chain joins TRBV6-1 and TRBJ1-5; the D gene is possibly TRBD1 (5 bases). The ends were cut back, 2 bases at V and 7 bases at J, with 18 bases in the middle. The CDR3 is 16 residues long. The germline gives CDR1 MNHNS, CDR2 SASEGT. CDR3 nucleotide sequence: TGTGCCAGCAGTGAATGGTTTCGGGAAGGGGACCAGCCCCAGCATTTT. It codes for CASSEWFREGDQPQHF.

The gene calls are TRBV5-1 and TRBJ2-1; possible D gene TRBD1, 6 bases. Germline CDR1 SGHRS, CDR2 YFSETQ. There are 14 residues in the CDR3. V was clipped by 5 bases and J by 6 bases, with 15 bases between them. CDR3 nucleotides: TGCGCCAGCAGTATAGCGACAGGCTCCAATGAGCAGTTCTTC. Translation gives CASSIATGSNEQFF. Full variable domain (rest looked up from reference TRBV5-1 and TRBJ2-1): KAGVTQTPRYLIKTRGQQVTLSCSPISGHRSVSWYQQTPGQGLQFLFEYFSETQRNKGNFPGRFSGRQFSNSRSEMNVSTLELGDSALYLCASSIATGSNEQFFGPGTRLTVL.

This clone occurred once. The chain is built from TRBV19 and TRBJ1-5; 9 positions match TRBD1. With 5 bases clipped from V and 2 bases from J, the junction kept 10 bases outside the gene matches. This CDR3 region has 17 residues. The V gene's germline CDR1 is LNHDA and CDR2 SQIVND (reference sequence). The CDR3 reads CASSLGTGTWGNQPQHF. CDR3 nucleotides: TGTGCCAGTAGTCTCGGGACAGGGACGTGGGGCAATCAGCCCCAGCATTTT. Supplemented by reference TRBV19 and TRBJ1-5, the full variable domain reads DGGITQSPKYLFRKEGQNVTLSCEQNLNHDAMYWYRQDPGQGLRLIYYSQIVNDFQKGDIAEGYSVSREKKESFPLTVTSAQKNPTAFYLCASSLGTGTWGNQPQHFGDGTRLSIL.

This chain uses TRBV19 with TRBJ2-1, with D perhaps given as TRBD1 or TRBD2 (6 bases each). Between the trimmed V and J ends, which lost 7 bases and 1 base, there was a span of 8 bases. The germline CDR1 and CDR2 sequences are LNHDA and SQIVND (reference sequence). The CDR3 contains 13 residues. CDR3 nucleotide sequence: TGTGCCAGTACGGGGGCTTCCTACAATGAGCAGTTCTTC. Protein: CASTGASYNEQFF. Filled out from reference TRBV19 and TRBJ2-1, the complete variable domain reads DGGITQSPKYLFRKEGQNVTLSCEQNLNHDAMYWYRQDPGQGLRLIYYSQIVNDFQKGDIAEGYSVSREKKESFPLTVTSAQKNPTAFYLCASTGASYNEQFFGPGTRLTVL.

This clone has a handful of counts. This chain joins TRBV15 and TRBJ1-1; unclear D gene. The CDR3 contains 15 residues. Between the trimmed V and J ends, which lost 0 bases and 1 base, there was a span of 9 bases. CDR1 and CDR2 from the germline V gene are LNHNV and YYDKDF (reference sequence). The DNA of the CDR3 is TGTGCCACCAGCAGAGATTACAGCCGGAACACTGAAGCTTTCTTT. It translates to CATSRDYSRNTEAFF.

The chain carries TRBV5-6 and TRBJ1-6; tentative D call: TRBD1 (5 bases). Per the germline V gene, CDR1 is SGHDT and CDR2 is YYEEEE. The CDR3 loop spans 15 amino acids. V was clipped by 4 bases and J by 10 bases, with 18 bases between them. This chain's CDR3 is CASSAGALRTSPLHF. The CDR3 DNA reads TGTGCCAGCAGCGCCGGGGCCCTACGGACCTCACCCCTCCACTTT.

This clone was seen a few times. This chain joins TRBV12-3 or TRBV12-4 and TRBJ1-3; D not certain. Trimming took off 8 bases at V and 4 bases at J, with 12 bases between the two ends. The CDR3 has 13 amino acids. CDR3 nucleotide sequence: TGTGCCAGCCAAGTCAATTCGGGAAACACCATATATTTT. It translates to CASQVNSGNTIYF.

This clone was counted only a few times. The genes are TRBV4-1 and TRBJ1-3; D possibly corresponds to TRBD1 (5 bases). V was clipped by 0 bases and J by 2 bases, with 14 bases between them. This CDR3 comprises 17 residues. From germline, CDR1 is MGHRA and CDR2 YSYEKL. The chain's CDR3 is CASSQDQVEGPGNTIYF. The CDR3 DNA sequence: TGCGCCAGCAGCCAAGATCAGGTGGAGGGACCTGGAAACACCATATATTTT.

This clone showed up just once. V and J are TRBV14 and TRBJ1-4, with D possibly matching TRBD1 (5 bases). V lost 0 bases and J lost 8, with 19 bases in between. This CDR3 has 17 residues. Germline values: CDR1 SGHDN, CDR2 FVKESK. The CDR3 here is CASSQDLSQGVGEKLFF. CDR3 nucleotide sequence: TGTGCCAGCAGCCAAGATCTGTCGCAGGGCGTGGGGGAAAAACTGTTTTTT.

For this clone: At one boundary the junction diverges from the germline segment, which might be a read error. J is TRBJ1-4 and V is TRBV7-2, with 7 positions matching TRBD1. This CDR3 comprises 9 residues. The germline CDR1 and CDR2 sequences are SGHTA and FQGNSA. CDR3 coding DNA: TGCGGAGGGGACAGAAAACTGTTTTTT. Residues: CGGDRKLFF.

This clone was seen just once. The rearrangement links TRBV7-2 to TRBJ2-5; D is uncertain. The V end lost 1 base, the J end lost 2 bases, and 5 bases lay between the germline ends. Germline V gives CDR1 SGHTA, CDR2 FQGNSA. This CDR3 comprises 13 residues. CDR3 loop: CASSLVAQETQYF. For the CDR3, the DNA is TGTGCCAGCAGCTTAGTAGCACAAGAGACCCAGTACTTC.

The rearrangement uses TRBV15 and TRBJ1-1; D is unresolved. From germline, CDR1 is LNHNV and CDR2 YYDKDF (reference sequence). The CDR3 contains 13 residues. Trimming pared 0 bases from V and 8 bases from J, leaving 10 bases between. DNA for the CDR3: TGTGCCACCAGCAGAGAGTTACAGACAGAAGCTTTCTTT. Translation gives CATSRELQTEAFF.

The CDR3 DNA reads TGTGCCAGCAGTCCCCGAATGAACACTGAAGCTTTCTTT. Translation gives CASSPRMNTEAFF. V usage is TRBV28 and J usage is TRBJ1-1; unclear D gene. The length of the CDR3 is 13 residues. Between the trimmed V and J ends, which lost 5 bases and 0 bases, there was a span of 7 bases. Germline-derived CDR1 and CDR2 are MDHEN and SYDVKM. Combining the CDR3 with reference TRBV28 and TRBJ1-1 gives the whole variable domain DVKVTQSSRYLVKRTGEKVFLECVQDMDHENMFWYRQDPGLGLRLIYFSYDVKMKEKGDIPEGYSVSREKKERFSLILESASTNQTSMYLCASSPRMNTEAFFGQGTRLTVV.

V is TRBV4-2 and J is TRBJ1-6; D gene ambiguous. The germline V gene has CDR1 LGHNA and CDR2 YNFKEQ. The germline V and J ends were trimmed by 1 base and 7 bases, with 11 bases remaining between them. The CDR3 sequence is 15 residues long. CDR3 sequence: CASSQAAVLNSPLHF. Here the CDR3 DNA reads TGTGCCAGCAGCCAAGCGGCGGTGCTAAATTCACCCCTCCACTTT.

The CDR3 reads CASSYVGVNQPQHF. CDR3 DNA sequence: TGTGCCAGCAGTTACGTAGGGGTTAATCAGCCCCAGCATTTT. The chain couples TRBV6-5 to TRBJ1-5; a weak D match, TRBD1 (5 bases). V dropped 2 bases and J dropped 4 bases, with 9 bases sitting between them. The CDR3 spans 14 residues. Germline CDR1 reads MNHEY; CDR2 reads SVGAGI.

The chain is built from TRBV4-1 and TRBJ2-6; no clear D. From germline, CDR1 is MGHRA and CDR2 YSYEKL. The V gene lost 4 bases and the J gene lost 0 bases, with 7 bases spanning the gap. The CDR3 totals 15 residues. The CDR3 DNA is TGCGCCAGCAGCCCCCGAATCTCTGGGGCCAACGTCCTGACTTTC. Its protein is CASSPRISGANVLTF.

The V call is TRBV11-1, the J call TRBJ2-5, with D unclear. CDR1 is SGHAT, CDR2 FQDESV, per germline (reference sequence). The CDR3 spans 15 residues. The V end lost 5 bases, the J end lost 2 bases, and 15 bases lay between the germline ends. The CDR3: CASSPSGYFQETQYF. The DNA for the CDR3 is TGTGCCAGCAGCCCATCGGGCTACTTTCAAGAGACCCAGTACTTC. The full variable domain, completed using reference TRBV11-1 and TRBJ2-5, is EAEVAQSPRYKITEKSQAVAFWCDPISGHATLYWYRQILGQGPELLVQFQDESVVDDSQLPKDRFSAERLKGVDSTLKIQPAELGDSAMYLCASSPSGYFQETQYFGPGTRLLVL.

A single count supports this clone. The genes are TRBV27 and TRBJ2-1, with TRBD1 as a possible D gene (5 bases). V dropped 6 bases and J dropped 0 bases, with 15 bases sitting between them. The CDR3 is 16 amino acids. Germline CDR1 and CDR2: MNHEY and SMNVEV (reference sequence). The CDR3 sequence: CASRETVRSSYNEQFF. CDR3 coding DNA: TGTGCCAGCAGGGAGACAGTTCGGAGCTCCTACAATGAGCAGTTCTTC.

The genes are TRBV4-1 and TRBJ2-1, with TRBD2 matching over 8 bases. The CDR3 consists of 18 residues. The junction had 12 bases not matched to a gene; V was cut back by 1 base and J by 4 bases. Germline-derived CDR1 and CDR2 are MGHRA and YSYEKL. The CDR3 loop reads CASSQVVLLSGGYNEQFF. As DNA, the CDR3 is TGCGCCAGCAGCCAAGTGGTCCTTTTGAGCGGGGGATACAATGAGCAGTTCTTC.

J is TRBJ1-2 and V is TRBV6-5; D is uncertain. This CDR3 has 12 amino acids. Trimming cost V 6 bases and J 6 bases, with 11 bases left between them. CDR1 and CDR2 from the germline V gene are MNHEY and SVGAGI. DNA for the CDR3: TGTGCCAGCAGCACCACTGGGGATGGCTACACCTTC. It codes for CASSTTGDGYTF.

This chain joins TRBV28 and TRBJ1-2; no reliable D call. This CDR3 spans 12 amino acids. Between the trimmed V and J ends, which lost 7 bases and 8 bases, there was a span of 14 bases. Germline assignment: CDR1 MDHEN and CDR2 SYDVKM. The DNA for the CDR3 is TGTGCCAGCACCTTCGGCTCTTGGGGCTACACCTTC. Translated, it gives CASTFGSWGYTF.

The chain couples TRBV20-1 to TRBJ1-6, with no clear D. CDR1 and CDR2 from the germline V gene are DFQATT and SNEGSKA (reference sequence). Trimming removed 3 bases from V and 4 bases from J, with 10 bases in between. The CDR3 runs 14 residues. For the CDR3, the DNA is TGCAGTGCTAGTAGGGCAGGATATAATTCACCCCTCCACTTT. Translated, it gives CSASRAGYNSPLHF.

Only a few counts were recorded for this clone. The chain joins TRBV21-1 to TRBJ1-2; the DNA was not used to check the table's D call, TRBD1. TRBV21-1 is an annotated pseudogene. CDR3 length: 13 residues. The CDR3 region has the DNA TGTGCCAGCAGCAAAGGACAGACCTATGGCTACACCTTC. This sequence encodes CASSKGQTYGYTF.

The rearrangement joins TRBV6-4 to TRBJ2-1, with 11 bases lining up with TRBD1. Germline V CDR1 and CDR2: MRHNA, SNTAGT. The CDR3 is 14 amino acids. The junction had 1 base not matched to a gene; V was cut back by 3 bases and J by 6 bases. CDR3 sequence: CASSEGTGGNEQFF. The CDR3 bases are TGTGCCAGCAGTGAGGGGACAGGGGGCAATGAGCAGTTCTTC.

The chain is built from TRBV4-1 and TRBJ1-2; unclear D gene. With 4 bases removed from V and 2 bases from J, the gap between germline ends came to 11 bases. CDR1 and CDR2 (germline): MGHRA, YSYEKL. The CDR3 runs 14 residues. The CDR3 sequence is CASSPITKNYGYTF. For the CDR3, the DNA is TGCGCCAGCAGCCCGATCACCAAAAACTATGGCTACACCTTC.

The V call is TRBV21-1, the J call TRBJ1-5; the table's D call TRBD1 went unverified against the DNA. TRBV21-1 is flagged as a pseudogene. CDR3 length: 15 amino acids. The CDR3 sequence is CASSKGHRRVKPQHF. CDR3 DNA sequence: TGTGCCAGCAGCAAGGGACACCGGCGCGTAAAGCCCCAGCATTTT.

The gene calls are TRBV24-1 and TRBJ2-1; 7 nucleotides match TRBD1. Per germline, CDR1 KGHDR and CDR2 SFDVKD. The CDR3 loop spans 13 amino acids. The V gene end was trimmed by 7 bases and the J gene end by 7 bases; junction bases not matched to a gene: 6. The CDR3 region is CATSTGVSNEQFF. The CDR3 nucleotides are TGTGCCACCAGCACAGGGGTATCAAATGAGCAGTTCTTC.